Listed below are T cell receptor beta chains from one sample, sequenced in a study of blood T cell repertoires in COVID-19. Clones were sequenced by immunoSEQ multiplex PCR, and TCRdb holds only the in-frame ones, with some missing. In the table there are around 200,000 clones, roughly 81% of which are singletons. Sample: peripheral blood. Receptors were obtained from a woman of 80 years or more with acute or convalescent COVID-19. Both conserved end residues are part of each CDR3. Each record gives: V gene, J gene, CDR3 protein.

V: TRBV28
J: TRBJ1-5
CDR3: CASSLSRGNQPQHF

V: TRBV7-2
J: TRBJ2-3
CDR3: CASRNPGLAVTDTQYF

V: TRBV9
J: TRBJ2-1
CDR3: CASSVSGNPNNEQFF

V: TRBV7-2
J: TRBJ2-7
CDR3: CASSLDRIRSGDQYF

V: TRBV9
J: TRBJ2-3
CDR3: CASSVEPSWDTQYF

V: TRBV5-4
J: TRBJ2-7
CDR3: CASSRTGIYEQYF

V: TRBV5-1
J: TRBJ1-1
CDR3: CASNVQPGQGNTEAFF

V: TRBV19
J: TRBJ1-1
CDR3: CASSPPGQGIIPHTEAFF

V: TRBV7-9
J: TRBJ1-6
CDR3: CASSLATGSGSPLHF

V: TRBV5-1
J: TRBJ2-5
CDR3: CASQGFEGFETQYF

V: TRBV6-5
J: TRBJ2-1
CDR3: CAKPGLEGYNEQFF

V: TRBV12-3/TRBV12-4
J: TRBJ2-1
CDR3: CASSVQGIEQFF

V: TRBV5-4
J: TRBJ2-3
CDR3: CASSLSSGGLDTQYF

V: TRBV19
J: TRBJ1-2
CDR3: CASSITGTLYLTAGYTF

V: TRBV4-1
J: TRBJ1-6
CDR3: CASSQEQGGNSPLHF

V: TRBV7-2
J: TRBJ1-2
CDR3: CASSLASGVYGYTF

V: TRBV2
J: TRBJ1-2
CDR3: CASSERGGPSYGYTF

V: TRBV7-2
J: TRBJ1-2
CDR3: CASSFTGDYGYTF

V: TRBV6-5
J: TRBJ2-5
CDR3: CASKKTGGEGETQYF

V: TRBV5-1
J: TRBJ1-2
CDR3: CASSLGQAFSYGYTF

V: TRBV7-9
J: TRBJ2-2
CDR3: CASSPGQGAGVAGELFF

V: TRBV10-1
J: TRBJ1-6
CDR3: CASRVGQINSPLHF

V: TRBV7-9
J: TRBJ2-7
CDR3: CASSLDPGLAGYEQYF

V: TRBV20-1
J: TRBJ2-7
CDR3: CSASPAPGQGAYEQYF

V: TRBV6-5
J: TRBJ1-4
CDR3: CASSYSRGVWEKLFF

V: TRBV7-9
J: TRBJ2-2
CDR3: CASRSLQRTGELFF

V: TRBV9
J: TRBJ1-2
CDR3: CASSGGQGSFYGYTF

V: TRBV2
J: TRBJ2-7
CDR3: CASGRQGAYEQYF

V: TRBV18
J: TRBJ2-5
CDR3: CASSLVPGTVETQYF

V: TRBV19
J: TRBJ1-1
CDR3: CASRVQVNTEAFF

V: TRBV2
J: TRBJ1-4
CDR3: CASRGTGVRDEKLFF